This T cell receptor (beta chain) derives from a study of follicular helper T cells after annual influenza vaccination. Study-wide points: Successive annual vaccinations recalled a recurrent oligoclonal ICOS+CD38+ cTfh response with influenza-specific clonotypes.

The CDR3 is 15 residues long. Trimming took 0 bases from V and 4 from J; bases not matched to a gene: 3. CDR1 and CDR2 from the germline V gene are LGHNA and YSLEER. Assay: immunoSEQ multiplex PCR; the TCRdb copy retains only in-frame clones and omits some. The repertoire holds about 11,000 clones, with over 80% as singletons. This clone was found once. Its antigen is still unknown. Here the sequenced sample was CXCR5- memory CD4+ T cells sorted from blood, taken 6 weeks after influenza vaccination. This TCR was sampled from an adult who received the influenza vaccine. The chain is built from TRBV4-3 and TRBJ1-5; TRBD1 agrees at 7 bases. CDR3 loop: CASSQDGQANQPQHF. The CDR3 bases are TGCGCCAGCAGCCAAGACGGACAGGCTAATCAGCCCCAGCATTTT.